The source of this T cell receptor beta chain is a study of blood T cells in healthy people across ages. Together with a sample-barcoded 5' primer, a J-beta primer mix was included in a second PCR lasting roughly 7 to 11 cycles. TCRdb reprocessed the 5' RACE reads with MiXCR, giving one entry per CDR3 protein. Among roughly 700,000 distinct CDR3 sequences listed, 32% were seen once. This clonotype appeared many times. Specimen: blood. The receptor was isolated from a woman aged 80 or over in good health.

The CDR3: CSARVTGPRETQYF. The CDR3 DNA is TGCAGTGCTAGAGTCACGGGTCCCCGAGAGACCCAGTACTTC. This sequence joins TRBV20-1 and TRBJ2-5; D not resolved. Trimming stripped 1 base from V and 4 bases from J, with 13 bases between. Germline V gene data show CDR1 as DFQATT and CDR2 as SNEGSKA (reference sequence). This CDR3 contains 14 residues.